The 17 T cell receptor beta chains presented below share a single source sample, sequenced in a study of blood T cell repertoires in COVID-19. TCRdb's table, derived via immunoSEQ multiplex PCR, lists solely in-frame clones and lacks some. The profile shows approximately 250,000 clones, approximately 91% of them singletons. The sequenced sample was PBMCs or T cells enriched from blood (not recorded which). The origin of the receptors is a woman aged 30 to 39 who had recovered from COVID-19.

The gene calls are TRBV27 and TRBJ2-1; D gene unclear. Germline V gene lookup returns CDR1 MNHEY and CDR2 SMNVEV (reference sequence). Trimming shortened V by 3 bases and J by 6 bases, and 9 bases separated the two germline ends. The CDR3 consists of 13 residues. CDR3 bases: TGTGCCAGCAGTTTGGCCAGAGGCAATGAGCAGTTCTTC. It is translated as CASSLARGNEQFF.

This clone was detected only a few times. Here the CDR3 reads CASSANSAASSYNEQFF. In nucleotides, the CDR3 is TGTGCCAGCAGCGCGAATAGCGCCGCCAGCTCCTACAATGAGCAGTTCTTC. The chain employs TRBV9 and TRBJ2-1; D is perhaps TRBD2 (5 bases). Trimming took off 3 bases at V and 0 bases at J, with 16 bases between the two ends. Germline V lookup: CDR1 SGDLS, CDR2 YYNGEE. The length of the CDR3 is 17 residues.

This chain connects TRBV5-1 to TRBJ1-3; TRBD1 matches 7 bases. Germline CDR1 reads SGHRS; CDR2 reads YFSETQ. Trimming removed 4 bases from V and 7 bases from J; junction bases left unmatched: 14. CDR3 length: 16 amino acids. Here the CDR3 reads CASSLRTGARRNTIYF. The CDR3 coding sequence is TGCGCCAGCAGCCTCCGTACAGGGGCCCGGAGGAACACCATATATTTT.

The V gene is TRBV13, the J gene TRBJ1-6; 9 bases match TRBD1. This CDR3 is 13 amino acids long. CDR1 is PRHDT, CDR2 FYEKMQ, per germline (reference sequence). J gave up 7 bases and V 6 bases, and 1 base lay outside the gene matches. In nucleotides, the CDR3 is TGTGCCAGCAGAGGACAGGGGAATTCACCCCTCCACTTT. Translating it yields CASRGQGNSPLHF.

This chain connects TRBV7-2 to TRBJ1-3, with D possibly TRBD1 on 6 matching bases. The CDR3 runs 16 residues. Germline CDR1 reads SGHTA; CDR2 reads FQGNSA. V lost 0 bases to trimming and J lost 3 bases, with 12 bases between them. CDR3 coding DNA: TGTGCCAGCAGCTTAGCGCGCGCAGGGGATGGAAACACCATATATTTT. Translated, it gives CASSLARAGDGNTIYF.

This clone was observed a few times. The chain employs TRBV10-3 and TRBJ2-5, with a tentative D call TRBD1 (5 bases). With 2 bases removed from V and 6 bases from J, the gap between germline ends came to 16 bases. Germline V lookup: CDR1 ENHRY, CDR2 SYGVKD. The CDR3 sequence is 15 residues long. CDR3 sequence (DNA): TGTGCCATCAGTGAGCCGGAGACAGATTTGAAGACCCAGTACTTC. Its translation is CAISEPETDLKTQYF.

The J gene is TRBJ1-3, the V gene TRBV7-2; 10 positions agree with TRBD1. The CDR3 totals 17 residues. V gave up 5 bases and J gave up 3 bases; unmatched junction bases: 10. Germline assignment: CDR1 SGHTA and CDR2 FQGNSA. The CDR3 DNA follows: TGTGCCAGCAGCCCTGCTCCGGGACAGGGGTTTGGAAACACCATATATTTT. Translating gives CASSPAPGQGFGNTIYF.

In DNA, the CDR3 is TGTGCCAGCACCCCAGGGGTCCCTGGGGCCAACGTCCTGACTTTC. Protein product: CASTPGVPGANVLTF. The chain employs TRBV9 and TRBJ2-6; maybe TRBD1 (6 bases). Germline lookup yields CDR1 SGDLS and CDR2 YYNGEE. The V gene lost 6 bases and the J gene lost 2 bases, with 12 bases spanning the gap. This CDR3 has 15 residues.

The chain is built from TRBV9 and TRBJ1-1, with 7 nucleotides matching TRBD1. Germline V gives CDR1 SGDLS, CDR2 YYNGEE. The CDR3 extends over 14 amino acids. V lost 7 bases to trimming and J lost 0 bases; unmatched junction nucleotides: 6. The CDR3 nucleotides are TGTGCCAGCGCTACAGGGGCTATGAACACTGAAGCTTTCTTT. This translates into CASATGAMNTEAFF.

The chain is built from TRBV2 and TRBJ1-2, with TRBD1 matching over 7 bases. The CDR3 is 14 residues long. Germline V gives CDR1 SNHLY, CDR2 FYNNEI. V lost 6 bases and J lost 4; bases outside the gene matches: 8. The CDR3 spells CASRAQTGPYGYTF. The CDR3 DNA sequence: TGTGCCAGCAGGGCTCAGACAGGGCCCTATGGCTACACCTTC.

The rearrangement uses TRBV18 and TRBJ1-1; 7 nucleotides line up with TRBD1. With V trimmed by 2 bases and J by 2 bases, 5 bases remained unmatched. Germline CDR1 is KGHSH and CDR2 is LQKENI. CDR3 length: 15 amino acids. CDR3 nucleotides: TGTGCCAGCTCACCAACAGGGGCCCAAAACACTGAAGCTTTCTTT. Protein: CASSPTGAQNTEAFF. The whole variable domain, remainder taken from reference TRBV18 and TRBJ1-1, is NAGVMQNPRHLVRRRGQEARLRCSPMKGHSHVYWYRQLPEEGLKFMVYLQKENIIDESGMPKERFSAEFPKEGPSILRIQQVVRGDSAAYFCASSPTGAQNTEAFFGQGTRLTVV.

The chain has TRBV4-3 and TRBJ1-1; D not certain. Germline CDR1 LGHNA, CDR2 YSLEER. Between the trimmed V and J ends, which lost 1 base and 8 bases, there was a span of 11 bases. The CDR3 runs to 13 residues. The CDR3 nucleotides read TGCGCCAGCAGCCAAGCAATAGAGGGCGAAGCTTTCTTT. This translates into CASSQAIEGEAFF.

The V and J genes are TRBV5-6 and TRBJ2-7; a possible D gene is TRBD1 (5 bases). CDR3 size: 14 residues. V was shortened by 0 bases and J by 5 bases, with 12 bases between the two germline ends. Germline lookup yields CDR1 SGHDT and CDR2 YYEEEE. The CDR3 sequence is CASSLGLQGDEQYF. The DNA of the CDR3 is TGTGCCAGCAGCTTGGGCCTTCAAGGGGACGAGCAGTACTTC. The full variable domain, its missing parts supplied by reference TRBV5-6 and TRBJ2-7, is DAGVTQSPTHLIKTRGQQVTLRCSPKSGHDTVSWYQQALGQGPQFIFQYYEEEERQRGNFPDRFSGHQFPNYSSELNVNALLLGDSALYLCASSLGLQGDEQYFGPGTRLTVT.

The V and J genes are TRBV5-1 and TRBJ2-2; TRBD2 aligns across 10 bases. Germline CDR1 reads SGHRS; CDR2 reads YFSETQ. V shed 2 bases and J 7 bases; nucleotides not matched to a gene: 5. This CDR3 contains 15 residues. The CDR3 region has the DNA TGCGCCAGCAGCTTCCTAGCGGGGGCTAACGGGGAGCTGTTTTTT. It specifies CASSFLAGANGELFF.

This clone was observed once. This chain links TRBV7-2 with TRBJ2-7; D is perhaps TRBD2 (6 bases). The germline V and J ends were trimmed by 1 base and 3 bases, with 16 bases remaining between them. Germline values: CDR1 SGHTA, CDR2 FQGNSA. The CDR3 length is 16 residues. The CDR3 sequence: CASSLVQWRGNYEQYF. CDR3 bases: TGTGCCAGCAGCTTAGTACAGTGGAGGGGAAACTACGAGCAGTACTTC.

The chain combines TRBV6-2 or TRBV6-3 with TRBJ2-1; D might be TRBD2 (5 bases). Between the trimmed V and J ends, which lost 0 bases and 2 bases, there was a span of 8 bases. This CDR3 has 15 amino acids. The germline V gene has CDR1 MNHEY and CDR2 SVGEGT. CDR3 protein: CASSYSTGTYNEQFF. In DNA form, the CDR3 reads TGTGCCAGCAGTTACTCTACGGGGACCTACAATGAGCAGTTCTTC.

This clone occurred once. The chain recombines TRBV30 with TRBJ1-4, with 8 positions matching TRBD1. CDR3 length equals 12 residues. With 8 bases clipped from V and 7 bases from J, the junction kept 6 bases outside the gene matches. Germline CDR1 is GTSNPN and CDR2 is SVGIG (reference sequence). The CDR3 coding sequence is TGTGCCAGCGGGACAGGAGGTGAAAAACTGTTTTTT. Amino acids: CASGTGGEKLFF. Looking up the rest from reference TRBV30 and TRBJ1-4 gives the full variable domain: SQTIHQWPATLVQPVGSPLSLECTVEGTSNPNLYWYRQAAGRGLQLLFYSVGIGQISSEVPQNLSASRPQDRQFILSSKKLLLSDSGFYLCASGTGGEKLFFGSGTQLSVL.